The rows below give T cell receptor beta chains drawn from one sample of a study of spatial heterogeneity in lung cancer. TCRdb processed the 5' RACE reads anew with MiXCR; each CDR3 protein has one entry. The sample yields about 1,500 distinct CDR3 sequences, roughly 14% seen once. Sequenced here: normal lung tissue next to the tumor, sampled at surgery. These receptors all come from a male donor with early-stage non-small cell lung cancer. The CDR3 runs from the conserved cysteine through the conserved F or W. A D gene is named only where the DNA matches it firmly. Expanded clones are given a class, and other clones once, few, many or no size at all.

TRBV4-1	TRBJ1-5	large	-	TGCGCCAGCAGCCTGTCGAAGTATCAGCCCCAGCATTTT	CASSLSKYQPQHF
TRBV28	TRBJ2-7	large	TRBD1	TGTGCCAGCAGTTCTTCCGGGACAGAACTCTACGAGCAGTACTTC	CASSSSGTELYEQYF
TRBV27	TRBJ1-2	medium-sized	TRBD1	TGTGCCAGCAGTCCAGACGGGACAGCTTATGGCTACACCTTC	CASSPDGTAYGYTF
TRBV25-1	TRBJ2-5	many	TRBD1	TGTGCCAGCAGTGAAAGGGGGCACCAAGAGACCCAGTACTTC	CASSERGHQETQYF
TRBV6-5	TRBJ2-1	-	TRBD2	TGTGCCAGCAGTTACCGTAGGGCAAAACTAGCGGGGTATGAGCAGTTCTTC	CASSYRRAKLAGYEQFF
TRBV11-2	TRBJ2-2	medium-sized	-	TGTGCCAGCAGCTTAGAGGGACCTCTATCAGTCACCGGGGAGCTGTTTTTT	CASSLEGPLSVTGELFF
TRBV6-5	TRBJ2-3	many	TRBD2	TGTGCCAGCAGTTACTCCGCTAGCGGAGACACAGATACGCAGTATTTT	CASSYSASGDTDTQYF
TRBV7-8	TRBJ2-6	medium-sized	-	TGTGCCAGCAGCTATGGGACTCCTGGGGCCAACGTCCTGACTTTC	CASSYGTPGANVLTF
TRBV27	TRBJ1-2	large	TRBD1	TGTGCCAGCAGTCCCTCCGCAGGGGGCAAGTTAGCTAACTATGGCTACACCTTC	CASSPSAGGKLANYGYTF
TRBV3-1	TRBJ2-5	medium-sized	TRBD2	TGTGCCAGCAGCCAAGCTAGCGGGAGTATACAGACCCAGTACTTC	CASSQASGSIQTQYF
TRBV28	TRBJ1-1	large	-	TGTGCCAGCAGGCGAAGGATGGACATGAACACTGAAGCTTTCTTT	CASRRRMDMNTEAFF
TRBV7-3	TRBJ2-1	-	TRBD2	TGTGCCAGCAGCCCAAATATAGCGGGAGGGTTCAACAATGAGCAGTTCTTC	CASSPNIAGGFNNEQFF
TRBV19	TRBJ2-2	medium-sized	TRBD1	TGTGCCAGTAGTCCGGGACAGGTTGGCGGGGAGCTGTTTTTT	CASSPGQVGGELFF
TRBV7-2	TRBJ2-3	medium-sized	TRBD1	TGTGCCAGCAGCCAAAACATGGGCGGGACAGGGATGCATACGCAGTATTTT	CASSQNMGGTGMHTQYF
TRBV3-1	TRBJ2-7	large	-	TGTGCCAGCAGCCGGACAGTCTCCGAGCAGTACTTC	CASSRTVSEQYF
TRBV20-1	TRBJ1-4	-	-	TGCAGTGCTAGTAACCCCCAGGGCGGTGAAAAACTGTTTTTT	CSASNPQGGEKLFF